This TCR beta chain was recorded in a study of blood T cell repertoires in COVID-19. Germline CDR1 LGHDT, CDR2 YNNKEL (reference sequence). Trimming left V 5 bases short and J 0 bases short, with 14 bases between. The CDR3 consists of 16 residues. Assay used: immunoSEQ multiplex PCR; TCRdb lists only in-frame clones, some missing. The table records roughly 380,000 clones, less than 90% of them present only once. This clone was recorded once. Sequencing used PBMCs or T cells enriched from blood (not recorded which). This rearrangement joins TRBV3-1 (or the pseudogene TRBV3-2) to TRBJ1-3; D gene uncertain. The sequence derives from a woman in her thirties who had recovered from COVID-19. In DNA form, the CDR3 reads TGTGCCAGCAGCTTATACCGGGTCCCCTCTGGAAACACCATATATTTT. It encodes CASSLYRVPSGNTIYF.